The 19 T cell receptor beta chains in this list originate from one sample, sequenced in a study of blood T cell repertoires in COVID-19. Clones were sequenced by immunoSEQ multiplex PCR, and TCRdb holds only the in-frame ones, with some missing. The sample carries fewer than 250,000 clones, approximately 80% recorded once. The specimen sequenced was peripheral blood. The receptors shown here come from a woman between 70 and 85 years old with acute or convalescent COVID-19.

The J gene is TRBJ2-3, the V gene TRBV6-5; tentatively, D is TRBD1 (6 bases). V lost 5 bases and J lost 5, with 17 bases in between. Per the germline V gene, CDR1 is MNHEY and CDR2 is SVGAGI. The CDR3 runs 15 residues. Written as DNA, the CDR3 is TGTGCCAGCAGTCCTCAGGGGTCCCTCCGAGATACGCAGTATTTT. As protein: CASSPQGSLRDTQYF.

The rearrangement joins TRBV5-6 to TRBJ2-7, with D tentatively TRBD2 (7 bases). Germline CDR1 reads SGHDT; CDR2 reads YYEEEE. This CDR3 has 13 amino acids. Between the trimmed V and J ends, which lost 2 bases and 5 bases, there was a span of 11 bases. The CDR3 spells CASSFGGGNEQYF. Here the CDR3 DNA reads TGTGCCAGCAGCTTCGGCGGGGGCAACGAGCAGTACTTC.

V gene TRBV19 combines with J gene TRBJ1-3, with 9 bases aligning to TRBD1. This CDR3 contains 14 residues. Germline trimming cut 9 bases from V and 4 bases from J; bases unmatched to any gene: 7. Per germline, CDR1 LNHDA and CDR2 SQIVND (reference sequence). CDR3 sequence reads: CASGRTGGGNTIYF. The DNA of the CDR3 is TGTGCCAGCGGGAGAACAGGGGGCGGAAACACCATATATTTT.

The chain couples TRBV27 to TRBJ2-1; 7 positions match TRBD1. V lost 6 bases to trimming and J lost 0 bases; unmatched junction nucleotides: 8. This CDR3 spans 16 amino acids. Germline loops: CDR1 MNHEY, CDR2 SMNVEV (reference sequence). The CDR3, as DNA: TGTGCCAGCAGGGAAGGGGGACAGAGCTCCTACAATGAGCAGTTCTTC. This sequence encodes CASREGGQSSYNEQFF.

The gene calls are TRBV12-3 or TRBV12-4 and TRBJ2-1, with TRBD2 as a possible D gene (5 bases). The CDR3 consists of 13 residues. Trimming stripped 6 bases from V and 4 bases from J, with 10 bases between. This CDR3 is CASRGSWYNEQFF. Here the CDR3 DNA reads TGTGCCAGCAGAGGGAGTTGGTACAATGAGCAGTTCTTC.

V is TRBV6-2 or TRBV6-3 and J is TRBJ1-1, with a tentative D call TRBD1 (6 bases). Germline V lookup: CDR1 MNHEY, CDR2 SVGEGT. The CDR3 covers 15 residues. Trimming removed 2 bases from V and 2 bases from J, with 12 bases in between. CDR3 amino acids: CASSYGRGRNTEAFF. The CDR3 DNA follows: TGTGCCAGCAGTTACGGCAGGGGCAGAAACACTGAAGCTTTCTTT.

The chain is built from TRBV7-2 and TRBJ1-1; D unresolved. The CDR3 contains 16 residues. The V end lost 1 base, the J end lost 1 base, and 13 bases lay between the germline ends. Germline assignment: CDR1 SGHTA and CDR2 FQGNSA. The CDR3 bases are TGTGCCAGCAGCTTAGTAACCCGGGTATCGAACACTGAAGCTTTCTTT. Translation: CASSLVTRVSNTEAFF. The whole variable domain, remainder taken from reference TRBV7-2 and TRBJ1-1, is GAGVSQSPSNKVTEKGKDVELRCDPISGHTALYWYRQSLGQGLEFLIYFQGNSAPDKSGLPSDRFSAERTGGSVSTLTIQRTQQEDSAVYLCASSLVTRVSNTEAFFGQGTRLTVV.

The V gene is TRBV7-2, the J gene TRBJ2-7, with 10 bases identical to TRBD1. The germline CDR1 and CDR2 sequences are SGHTA and FQGNSA. V lost 5 bases, J lost 2 bases, and 6 bases stayed unmatched. This CDR3 is 15 amino acids long. The CDR3 loop reads CASSPWTGGTYEQYF. The CDR3 DNA is TGTGCCAGCAGCCCGTGGACAGGGGGAACCTACGAGCAGTACTTC.

This clone has only one observation. The chain links TRBV3-1 (or the pseudogene TRBV3-2) to TRBJ1-1, with no clear D. Germline V gene data show CDR1 as LGHDT and CDR2 as YNNKEL (reference sequence). V lost 4 bases, J lost 5 bases, and 8 bases lay in between. The length of the CDR3 is 12 residues. The CDR3 here is CASSLTRTEAFF. The CDR3 DNA is TGTGCCAGCAGCCTAACGAGGACTGAAGCTTTCTTT.

This clone was recorded a few times. V and J are TRBV14 and TRBJ1-1; perhaps TRBD1 as D (5 bases). The CDR3 loop spans 14 amino acids. CDR1 is SGHDN and CDR2 is FVKESK in the germline V gene. The V and J ends lost 4 bases and 2 bases respectively, with 11 bases between them. The CDR3 region is CASSRQNLNTEAFF. CDR3 nucleotides: TGTGCCAGCAGCCGACAGAATCTTAACACTGAAGCTTTCTTT.

The count of this clone is one. The chain is built from TRBV18 and TRBJ2-1; D is perhaps TRBD1 (5 bases). The germline V and J ends were trimmed by 3 bases and 0 bases, with 15 bases remaining between them. The CDR3 spans 17 residues. Germline V lookup: CDR1 KGHSH, CDR2 LQKENI. The chain's CDR3 is CASSPLGTGNSYNEQFF. For the CDR3, the DNA is TGTGCCAGCTCACCTTTGGGAACAGGTAACTCCTACAATGAGCAGTTCTTC.

This clone occurred a few times. This sequence joins TRBV7-2 and TRBJ2-1; TRBD2 agrees at 8 bases. CDR3 length: 16 residues. The germline V gene encodes CDR1 SGHTA and CDR2 FQGNSA. Trimming at V came to 5 bases and at J to 8 bases, leaving 14 bases not matched to a gene. The CDR3, as DNA: TGTGCCAGCAGCCAGGGGCGGGTAGCGGGGCAAGATGAGCAGTTCTTC. Amino acid sequence: CASSQGRVAGQDEQFF.

The gene calls are TRBV19 and TRBJ1-1, with a weak D call TRBD1 (6 bases). V was cut by 1 base and J by 3 bases, with 15 bases left in between. This CDR3 is 16 amino acids long. Germline V gene data show CDR1 as LNHDA and CDR2 as SQIVND (reference sequence). The CDR3 DNA reads TGTGCCAGTAGTATAGCTTCACAGGGTTATGACACTGAAGCTTTCTTT. Translated: CASSIASQGYDTEAFF.

This clone was observed a few times. This chain uses TRBV18 with TRBJ2-7; 10 bases map to TRBD1. V lost 0 bases and J lost 7; bases outside the gene matches: 6. Germline values: CDR1 KGHSH, CDR2 LQKENI. This CDR3 contains 15 residues. The CDR3 is CASSPPMTGGREQYF. The CDR3 DNA reads TGTGCCAGCTCACCACCGATGACAGGGGGCAGGGAGCAGTACTTC.

The chain couples TRBV7-2 to TRBJ2-1; tentative D call: TRBD2 (6 bases). V lost 1 base and J 4 bases, leaving 11 bases between the germline ends. The germline CDR1 and CDR2 sequences are SGHTA and FQGNSA. This CDR3 comprises 15 residues. The CDR3 loop reads CASSLGWAGYNEQFF. CDR3 nucleotides: TGTGCCAGCAGCTTAGGATGGGCGGGATACAATGAGCAGTTCTTC.

The chain links TRBV2 to TRBJ2-5; TRBD2 matches 10 bases. The CDR3 covers 15 residues. V lost 3 bases to trimming and J lost 4 bases; unmatched junction nucleotides: 5. The germline CDR1 and CDR2 sequences are SNHLY and FYNNEI. CDR3 protein: CASSEERGGVETQYF. CDR3 nucleotides: TGTGCCAGCAGTGAGGAGCGGGGGGGCGTAGAGACCCAGTACTTC.

This clone was picked up a small number of times. The V and J genes are TRBV18 and TRBJ1-3; no clear D. Trimming took 0 bases from V and 0 from J, leaving 9 bases between them. The CDR3 has 16 residues. The V gene's germline CDR1 is KGHSH and CDR2 LQKENI. The CDR3 DNA is TGTGCCAGCTCACCACCGGAGCAACTCTCTGGAAACACCATATATTTT. Translating it yields CASSPPEQLSGNTIYF.

This clone was seen just once. CDR3 protein: CASSQRTGQNYGYTF. CDR3 bases: TGTGCCAGCAGCCAAAGAACAGGGCAAAACTATGGCTACACCTTC. The J gene is TRBJ1-2, the V gene TRBV3-1 (or the pseudogene TRBV3-2); a possible D gene is TRBD1 (6 bases). Germline V gene data show CDR1 as LGHDT and CDR2 as YNNKEL (reference sequence). This CDR3 is 15 amino acids long. Trimming stripped 2 bases from V and 2 bases from J, with 12 bases between.

The rearrangement uses TRBV18 and TRBJ2-7, with D possibly matching TRBD2 (5 bases). Germline CDR1 and CDR2: KGHSH and LQKENI. This CDR3 is built from 13 residues. Trimming pared 1 base from V and 6 bases from J, leaving 10 bases between. In DNA form, the CDR3 reads TGTGCCAGCTCACCACTAGAGGGATCCGAGCAGTACTTC. Encoded protein: CASSPLEGSEQYF.